These 16 T cell receptor beta chains originate from one sample sequenced in a study of T cells in Graves' hyperthyroidism and ophthalmopathy (dated by TCRdb to the late 2010s). Library preparation employed multiplex PCR. Reads for this sample came from an Illumina HiSeq 2000. TCR beta CDR3 regions were amplified from RNA transcripts. The first round of RT-PCR for the TCR CDR3 was performed with the HTBI primer set and the Qiagen OneStep RT-PCR kit. The public reads were quality trimmed at Q25 with fastp and then assembled into clones with MiXCR by TCRdb, keeping productive beta chains. For every CDR3 protein sequence, its rows merge into one entry that carries the most common genes and DNA. The table for this sample lists 600,000 to 650,000 distinct CDR3 sequences; under 20% of them were counted only once. The ten largest clones take up 3.5% to 4% of the sample. Input material: blood. These receptors all come from a woman in her thirties with Graves' hyperthyroidism.

This clonotype has more than one count but fewer than ten. The V call is TRBV4-2, the J call TRBJ2-7; D is perhaps TRBD1 or TRBD2 (5 bases each). V lost 1 base and J lost 0, with 16 bases in between. There are 17 residues in the CDR3. Germline loops: CDR1 LGHNA, CDR2 YNFKEQ. DNA for the CDR3: TGTGCCAGCAGCCAAGTGCCCCGGGACGGGACCTCCTACGAGCAGTACTTC. Translated: CASSQVPRDGTSYEQYF.

In its sample, this clonotype was seen many times. The gene calls are TRBV5-1 and TRBJ2-1; D gene unclear. The CDR3 length is 11 residues. The V and J ends lost 5 bases and 6 bases respectively, with 6 bases between them. Germline V CDR1 and CDR2: SGHRS, YFSETQ. The CDR3 spells CASRSLNEQFF. CDR3 sequence (DNA): TGCGCCAGCAGGAGCCTCAATGAGCAGTTCTTC.

This clonotype was seen a few times. The rearrangement uses TRBV2 and TRBJ1-6; D unresolved. The CDR3 runs 15 residues. Trimming took 3 bases from V and 2 from J, leaving 8 bases between them. CDR1 is SNHLY and CDR2 is FYNNEI in the germline V gene. This CDR3 reads CASSDRGAYNSPLHF. As DNA, the CDR3 is TGTGCCAGCAGTGATCGGGGTGCCTATAATTCACCCCTCCACTTT.

This rearrangement joins TRBV4-1 to TRBJ2-1; D gene ambiguous. This CDR3 spans 14 amino acids. V was clipped by 1 base and J by 6 bases, with 10 bases between them. Per the germline V gene, CDR1 is MGHRA and CDR2 is YSYEKL. This CDR3 reads CASSQGLLPNEQFF. The CDR3 nucleotides read TGCGCCAGCAGCCAAGGTTTACTTCCCAATGAGCAGTTCTTC.

V and J are TRBV7-2 and TRBJ2-3, with 12 positions matching TRBD2. The germline gives CDR1 SGHTA, CDR2 FQGNSA. The trim removed 1 base at V and 8 bases at J, leaving 1 base unmatched. The CDR3 sequence is 14 residues long. CDR3 coding DNA: TGTGCCAGCAGCTTAGGGACTAGCGGGATTACGCAGTATTTT. It encodes CASSLGTSGITQYF.

This rearrangement joins TRBV12-3 or TRBV12-4 to TRBJ2-2, with a tentative D call TRBD1 (5 bases). Trimming removed 3 bases from V and 6 bases from J, with 20 bases in between. This CDR3 spans 17 amino acids. The CDR3 loop reads CASSFPRPTQGSGELFF. The CDR3 DNA sequence: TGTGCCAGCAGTTTTCCCCGCCCCACCCAGGGATCCGGGGAGCTGTTTTTT.

This clonotype appeared many times. CDR3 residues: CASSYSMGQGVGYEQYF. CDR3 DNA: TGTGCCAGCAGTTACTCGATGGGACAGGGGGTGGGGTACGAGCAGTACTTC. The chain combines TRBV6-6 with TRBJ2-7; 11 nucleotides agree with TRBD1. J lost 4 bases, V lost 0 bases, and 8 bases had no gene match. Germline CDR1 and CDR2: MNHNY and SVGAGI (reference sequence). This CDR3 region has 17 residues.

This clonotype was recorded once. This chain uses TRBV6-1 with TRBJ2-3, with 7 positions matching TRBD2. This CDR3 spans 17 amino acids. CDR1 and CDR2 from the germline V gene are MNHNS and SASEGT. Trimming took 6 bases from V and 1 from J; bases not matched to a gene: 13. The CDR3 reads CASSRVAGPGGTDTQYF. The DNA of the CDR3 is TGTGCCAGCAGCAGGGTAGCGGGTCCCGGGGGCACAGATACGCAGTATTTT.

This clonotype was picked up a small number of times. The chain combines TRBV11-2 with TRBJ2-1; 12 positions match TRBD2. There are 16 residues in the CDR3. After removal of 3 bases from V and 8 bases from J, the junction contained 8 bases not matched to a gene. Germline V CDR1 and CDR2: SGHAT, FQNNGV. CDR3 amino acids: CASSFTPTSGSDEQFF. The CDR3 DNA reads TGTGCCAGCAGCTTCACCCCGACTAGCGGGAGCGATGAGCAGTTCTTC.

The chain recombines TRBV12-3 or TRBV12-4 with TRBJ1-1, with 9 bases that match TRBD1. CDR3 size: 15 residues. The J segment lost 5 bases and the V segment lost 5 bases, leaving 9 bases of the junction unmatched. CDR3 bases: TGTGCCAGCAGTGCCGGGACAGGGCGGGGAACTGAAGCTTTCTTT. Translating it yields CASSAGTGRGTEAFF.

This clonotype has at least ten counts. At one end the junction does not follow the germline gene, possibly because of a read error. This chain joins TRBV5-1 and TRBJ1-6, with TRBD1 matching 9 bases. This CDR3 comprises 14 residues. In germline, CDR1 is SGHRS, CDR2 YFSETQ. CDR3 sequence: CASSSTGGNSPLHF. CDR3 coding DNA: TGTGCCAGCAGCTCGACAGGGGGGAATTCACCCCTCCACTTT.

This clonotype occurred many times. This chain joins TRBV6-1 and TRBJ1-1; 9 bases line up with TRBD1. Trimming at V came to 6 bases and at J to 1 base, leaving 3 bases not matched to a gene. CDR1 is MNHNS and CDR2 is SASEGT in the germline V gene. The CDR3 runs 14 residues. CDR3 protein: CASRRQGENTEAFF. In DNA form, the CDR3 reads TGTGCCAGCAGACGACAGGGGGAGAACACTGAAGCTTTCTTT.

The chain recombines TRBV9 with TRBJ1-2; 8 bases map to TRBD1. Germline V gene data show CDR1 as SGDLS and CDR2 as YYNGEE. The CDR3 has 12 amino acids. Germline trimming cut 8 bases from V and 4 bases from J; bases unmatched to any gene: 4. The CDR3 protein is CARTGVVYGYTF. As DNA, the CDR3 is TGTGCCAGGACAGGGGTCGTCTATGGCTACACCTTC.

There are many counts of this clonotype. This chain joins TRBV5-1 and TRBJ1-1; no definite D call. The CDR3 length is 13 residues. V was trimmed by 4 bases and J by 6 bases, leaving 13 bases between them. Germline V lookup: CDR1 SGHRS, CDR2 YFSETQ. CDR3 protein: CASSLETLAEAFF. Here the CDR3 DNA reads TGCGCCAGCAGCCTCGAGACGCTCGCTGAAGCTTTCTTT.

The sample holds a few counts of this clonotype. The CDR3 sequence is CASDRGPATGNTIYF. In DNA, the CDR3 is TGTGCCAGCGACAGGGGACCGGCCACTGGAAACACCATATATTTT. The chain links TRBV6-1 to TRBJ1-3, with 8 bases matching TRBD1. After removal of 8 bases from V and 2 bases from J, the junction contained 8 bases not matched to a gene. This CDR3 spans 15 amino acids. The V gene's germline CDR1 is MNHNS and CDR2 SASEGT.

This clonotype was counted only a few times. This chain uses TRBV18 with TRBJ1-1, with TRBD1 as a possible D gene (6 bases). CDR1 KGHSH and CDR2 LQKENI come from the germline V gene. CDR3 length: 14 amino acids. V was pared by 4 bases and J by 1 base, with 10 bases between. The CDR3 protein is CASSRQEANTEAFF. The CDR3 DNA reads as TGTGCCAGCTCACGACAGGAAGCGAACACTGAAGCTTTCTTT.